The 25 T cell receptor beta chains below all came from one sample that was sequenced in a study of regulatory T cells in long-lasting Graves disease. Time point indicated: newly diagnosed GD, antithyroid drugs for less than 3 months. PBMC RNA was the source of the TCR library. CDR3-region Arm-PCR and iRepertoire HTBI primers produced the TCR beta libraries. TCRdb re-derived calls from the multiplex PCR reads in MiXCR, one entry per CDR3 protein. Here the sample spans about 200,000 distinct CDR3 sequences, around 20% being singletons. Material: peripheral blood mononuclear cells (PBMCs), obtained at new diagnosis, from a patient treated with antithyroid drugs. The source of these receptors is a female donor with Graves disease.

CDR3 sequence: CSARGWFGNQPQHF. CDR3 DNA sequence: TGCAGTGCTAGAGGGTGGTTTGGCAATCAGCCCCAGCATTTT. The V call is TRBV20-1, the J call TRBJ1-5; D uncertain. Germline V CDR1 and CDR2: DFQATT, SNEGSKA (reference sequence). The germline V and J ends were trimmed by 1 base and 2 bases, with 9 bases remaining between them. This CDR3 contains 14 residues.

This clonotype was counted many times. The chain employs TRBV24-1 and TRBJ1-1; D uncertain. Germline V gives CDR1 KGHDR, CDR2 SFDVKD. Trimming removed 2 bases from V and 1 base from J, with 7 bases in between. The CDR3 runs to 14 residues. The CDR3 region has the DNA TGTGCCACCAGTGATTCCCAGGAGAACACTGAAGCTTTCTTT. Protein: CATSDSQENTEAFF.

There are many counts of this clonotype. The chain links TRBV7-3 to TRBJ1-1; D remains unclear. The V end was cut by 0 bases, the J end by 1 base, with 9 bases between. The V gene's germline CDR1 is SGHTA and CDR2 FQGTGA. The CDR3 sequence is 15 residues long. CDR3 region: CASSLTSGKNTEAFF. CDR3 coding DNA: TGTGCCAGCAGCTTAACGTCTGGGAAGAACACTGAAGCTTTCTTT.

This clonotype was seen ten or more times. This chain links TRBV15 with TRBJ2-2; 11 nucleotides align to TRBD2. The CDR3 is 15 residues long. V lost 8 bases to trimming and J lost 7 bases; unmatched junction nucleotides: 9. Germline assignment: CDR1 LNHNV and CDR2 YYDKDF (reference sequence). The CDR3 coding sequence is TGTGCCACCTCACCGTTAGCGGGAGGGGGCGGGGAGCTGTTTTTT. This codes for CATSPLAGGGGELFF. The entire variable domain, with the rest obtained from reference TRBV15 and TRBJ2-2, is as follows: DAMVIQNPRYQVTQFGKPVTLSCSQTLNHNVMYWYQQKSSQAPKLLFHYYDKDFNNEADTPDNFQSRRPNTSFCFLDIRSPGLGDTAMYLCATSPLAGGGGELFFGEGSRLTVL.

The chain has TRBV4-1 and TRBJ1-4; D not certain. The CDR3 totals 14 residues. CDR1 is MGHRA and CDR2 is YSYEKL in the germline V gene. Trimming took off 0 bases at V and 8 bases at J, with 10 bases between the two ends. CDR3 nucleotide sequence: TGCGCCAGCAGCCAAGATCTCATGGGGGAAAAACTGTTTTTT. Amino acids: CASSQDLMGEKLFF.

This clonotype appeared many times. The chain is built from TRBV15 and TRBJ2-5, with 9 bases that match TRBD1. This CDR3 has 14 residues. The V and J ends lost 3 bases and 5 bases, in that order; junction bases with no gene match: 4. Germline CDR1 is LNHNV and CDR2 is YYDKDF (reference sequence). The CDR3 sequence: CATSRRDRVETQYF. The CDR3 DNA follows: TGTGCCACCAGCAGGCGGGACAGGGTGGAGACCCAGTACTTC.

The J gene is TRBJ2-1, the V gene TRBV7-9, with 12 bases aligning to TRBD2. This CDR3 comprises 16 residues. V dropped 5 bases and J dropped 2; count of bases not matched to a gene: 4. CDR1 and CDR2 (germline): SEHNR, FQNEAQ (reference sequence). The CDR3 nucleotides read TGTGCCAGCAGCCCTCGGACTAGCGGGGCCTACAATGAGCAGTTCTTC. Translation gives CASSPRTSGAYNEQFF.

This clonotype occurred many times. The CDR3 DNA reads TGTGCCAGCAGTCAGGGACTAGCGGGGTATGAGCAGTTCTTC. The encoded protein is CASSQGLAGYEQFF. The rearrangement joins TRBV27 to TRBJ2-1; 13 bases align to TRBD2. CDR1 is MNHEY and CDR2 is SMNVEV in the germline V gene (reference sequence). The V and J ends lost 5 bases and 8 bases, in that order; junction bases with no gene match: 3. The CDR3 runs to 14 residues.

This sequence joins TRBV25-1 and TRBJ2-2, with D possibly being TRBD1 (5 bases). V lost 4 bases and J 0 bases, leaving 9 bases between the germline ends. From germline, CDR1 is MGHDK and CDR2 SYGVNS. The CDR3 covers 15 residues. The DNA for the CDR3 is TGTGCCAGCAGTGCCAGGGTCGCGAACACCGGGGAGCTGTTTTTT. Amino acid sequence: CASSARVANTGELFF.

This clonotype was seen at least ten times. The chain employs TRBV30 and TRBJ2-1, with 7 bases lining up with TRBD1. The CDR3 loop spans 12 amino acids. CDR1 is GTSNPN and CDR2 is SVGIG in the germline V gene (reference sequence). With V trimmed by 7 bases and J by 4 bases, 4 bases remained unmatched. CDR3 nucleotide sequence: TGTGCCTTGGCGACAGGGTACAATGAGCAGTTCTTC. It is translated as CALATGYNEQFF.

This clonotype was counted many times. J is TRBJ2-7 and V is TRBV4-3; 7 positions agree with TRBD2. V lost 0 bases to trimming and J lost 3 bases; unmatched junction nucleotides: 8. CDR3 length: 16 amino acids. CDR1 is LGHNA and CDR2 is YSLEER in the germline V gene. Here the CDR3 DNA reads TGCGCCAGCAGCCAAGATTTTGGCGGGGGACTCTACGAGCAGTACTTC. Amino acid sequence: CASSQDFGGGLYEQYF.

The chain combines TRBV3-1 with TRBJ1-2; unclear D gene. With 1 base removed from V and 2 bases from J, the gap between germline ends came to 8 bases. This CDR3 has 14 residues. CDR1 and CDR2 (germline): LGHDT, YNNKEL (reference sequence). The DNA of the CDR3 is TGTGCCAGCAGCCAAGTCTGGGCAAACTATGGCTACACCTTC. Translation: CASSQVWANYGYTF.

DNA of the CDR3: TGTGCCAGCAGTTCCTTCGGAGCGGGGAATTCACCCCTCCACTTT. Translated: CASSSFGAGNSPLHF. This rearrangement joins TRBV28 to TRBJ1-6, with D unresolved. Germline values: CDR1 MDHEN, CDR2 SYDVKM. With 4 bases removed from V and 7 bases from J, the gap between germline ends came to 14 bases. The CDR3 sequence is 15 residues long.

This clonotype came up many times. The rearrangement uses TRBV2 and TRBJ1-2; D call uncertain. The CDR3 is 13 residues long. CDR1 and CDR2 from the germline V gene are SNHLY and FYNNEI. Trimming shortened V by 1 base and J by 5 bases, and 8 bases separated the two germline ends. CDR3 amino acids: CASSEDRLYGYTF. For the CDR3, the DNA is TGTGCCAGCAGTGAAGACCGGCTGTATGGCTACACCTTC.

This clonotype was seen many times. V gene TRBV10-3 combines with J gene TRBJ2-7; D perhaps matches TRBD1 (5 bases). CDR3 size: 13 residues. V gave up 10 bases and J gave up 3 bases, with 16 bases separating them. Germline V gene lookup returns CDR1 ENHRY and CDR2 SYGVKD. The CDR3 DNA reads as TGTGCCACGTCCGGGCAGGGTGGCTACGAGCAGTACTTC. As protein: CATSGQGGYEQYF.

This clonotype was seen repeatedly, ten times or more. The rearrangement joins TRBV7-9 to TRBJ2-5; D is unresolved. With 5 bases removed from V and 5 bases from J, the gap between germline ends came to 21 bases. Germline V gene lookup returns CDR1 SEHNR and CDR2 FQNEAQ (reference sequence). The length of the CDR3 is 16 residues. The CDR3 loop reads CASSHPRVGPRETQYF. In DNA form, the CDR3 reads TGTGCCAGCAGCCACCCGAGAGTAGGCCCAAGGGAGACCCAGTACTTC.

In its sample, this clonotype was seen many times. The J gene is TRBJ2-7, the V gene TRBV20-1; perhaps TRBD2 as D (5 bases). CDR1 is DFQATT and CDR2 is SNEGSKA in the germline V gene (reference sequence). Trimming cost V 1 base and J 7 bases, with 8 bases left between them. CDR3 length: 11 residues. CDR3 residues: CSARAPGEQYF. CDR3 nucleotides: TGCAGTGCTAGAGCCCCGGGGGAGCAGTACTTC.

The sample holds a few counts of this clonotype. The CDR3 bases are TGTGCCAGCAGTAGGGGGACAGGGGTCGGCTACACCTTC. Translating it yields CASSRGTGVGYTF. The chain uses TRBV6-1 and TRBJ1-2; the match to TRBD1 covers 10 bases. Per the germline V gene, CDR1 is MNHNS and CDR2 is SASEGT. J was trimmed by 8 bases and V by 5 bases; bases with no gene match: 5. This CDR3 spans 13 amino acids.

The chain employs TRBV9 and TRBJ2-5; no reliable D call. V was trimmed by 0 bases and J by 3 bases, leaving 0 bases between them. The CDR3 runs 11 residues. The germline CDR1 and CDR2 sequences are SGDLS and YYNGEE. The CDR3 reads CASSVEETQYF. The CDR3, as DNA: TGTGCCAGCAGCGTAGAAGAGACCCAGTACTTC. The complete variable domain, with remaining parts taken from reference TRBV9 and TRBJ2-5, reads DSGVTQTPKHLITATGQRVTLRCSPRSGDLSVYWYQQSLDQGLQFLIQYYNGEERAKGNILERFSAQQFPDLHSELNLSSLELGDSALYFCASSVEETQYFGPGTRLLVL.

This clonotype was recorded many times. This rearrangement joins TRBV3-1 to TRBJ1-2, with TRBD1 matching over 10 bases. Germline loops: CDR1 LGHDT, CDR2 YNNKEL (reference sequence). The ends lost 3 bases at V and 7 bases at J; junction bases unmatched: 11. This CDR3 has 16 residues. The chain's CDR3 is CASSHLSGQGGFGYTF. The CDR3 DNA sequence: TGTGCCAGCAGCCACCTGAGTGGACAGGGGGGCTTTGGCTACACCTTC.

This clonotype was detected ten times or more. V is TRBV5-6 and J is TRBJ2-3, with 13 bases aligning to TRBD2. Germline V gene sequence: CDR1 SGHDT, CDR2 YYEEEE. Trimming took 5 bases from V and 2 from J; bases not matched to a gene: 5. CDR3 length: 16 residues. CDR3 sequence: CASRMGLAGYTDTQYF. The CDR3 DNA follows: TGTGCCAGCAGAATGGGACTAGCGGGATACACAGATACGCAGTATTTT.

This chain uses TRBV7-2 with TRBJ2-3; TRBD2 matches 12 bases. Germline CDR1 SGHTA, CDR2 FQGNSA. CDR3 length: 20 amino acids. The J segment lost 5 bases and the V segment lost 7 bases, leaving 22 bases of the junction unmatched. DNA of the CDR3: TGTGCCAGCAAGCGAAGTGTGAGGGGGCTAAGACTAGCGGGAGAAGATACGCAGTATTTT. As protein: CASKRSVRGLRLAGEDTQYF. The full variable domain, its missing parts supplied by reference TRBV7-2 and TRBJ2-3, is GAGVSQSPSNKVTEKGKDVELRCDPISGHTALYWYRQSLGQGLEFLIYFQGNSAPDKSGLPSDRFSAERTGGSVSTLTIQRTQQEDSAVYLCASKRSVRGLRLAGEDTQYFGPGTRLTVL.

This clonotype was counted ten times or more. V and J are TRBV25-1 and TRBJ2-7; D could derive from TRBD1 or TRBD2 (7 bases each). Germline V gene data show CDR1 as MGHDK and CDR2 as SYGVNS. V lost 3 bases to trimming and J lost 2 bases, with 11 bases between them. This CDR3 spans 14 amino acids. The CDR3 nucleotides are TGTGCCAGCAGTGAGGGAGGGGGCCCCTACGAGCAGTACTTC. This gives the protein CASSEGGGPYEQYF.

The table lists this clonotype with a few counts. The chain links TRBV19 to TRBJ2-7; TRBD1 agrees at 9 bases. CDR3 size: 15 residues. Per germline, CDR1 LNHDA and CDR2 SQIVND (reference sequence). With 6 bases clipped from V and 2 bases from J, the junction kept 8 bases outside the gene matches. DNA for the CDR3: TGTGCCAGTAGAACAGGGGGCTACGGGACCTACGAGCAGTACTTC. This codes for CASRTGGYGTYEQYF.

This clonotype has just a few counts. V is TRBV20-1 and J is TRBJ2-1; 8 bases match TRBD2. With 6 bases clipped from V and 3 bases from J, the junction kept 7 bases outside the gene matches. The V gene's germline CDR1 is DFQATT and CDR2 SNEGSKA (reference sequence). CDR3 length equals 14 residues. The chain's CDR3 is CSAEAGDIYNEQFF. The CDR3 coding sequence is TGCAGTGCAGAAGCGGGAGATATCTACAATGAGCAGTTCTTC.